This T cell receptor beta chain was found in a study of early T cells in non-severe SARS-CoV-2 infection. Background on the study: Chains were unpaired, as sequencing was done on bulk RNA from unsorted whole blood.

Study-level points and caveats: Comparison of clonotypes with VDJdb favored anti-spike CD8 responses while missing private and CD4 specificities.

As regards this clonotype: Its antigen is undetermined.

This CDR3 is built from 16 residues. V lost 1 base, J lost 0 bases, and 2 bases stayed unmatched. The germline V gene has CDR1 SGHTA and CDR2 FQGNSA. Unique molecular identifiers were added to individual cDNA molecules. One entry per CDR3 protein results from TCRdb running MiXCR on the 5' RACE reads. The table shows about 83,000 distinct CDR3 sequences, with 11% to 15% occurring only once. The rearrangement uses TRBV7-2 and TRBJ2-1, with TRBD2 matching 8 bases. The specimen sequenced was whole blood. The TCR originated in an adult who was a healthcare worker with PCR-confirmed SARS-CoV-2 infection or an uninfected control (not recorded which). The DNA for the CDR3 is TGTGCCAGCAGCTTAGTTAGCGGGGTCTCCTACAATGAGCAGTTCTTC. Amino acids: CASSLVSGVSYNEQFF. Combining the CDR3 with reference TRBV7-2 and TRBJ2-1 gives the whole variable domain GAGVSQSPSNKVTEKGKDVELRCDPISGHTALYWYRQSLGQGLEFLIYFQGNSAPDKSGLPSDRFSAERTGGSVSTLTIQRTQQEDSAVYLCASSLVSGVSYNEQFFGPGTRLTVL.